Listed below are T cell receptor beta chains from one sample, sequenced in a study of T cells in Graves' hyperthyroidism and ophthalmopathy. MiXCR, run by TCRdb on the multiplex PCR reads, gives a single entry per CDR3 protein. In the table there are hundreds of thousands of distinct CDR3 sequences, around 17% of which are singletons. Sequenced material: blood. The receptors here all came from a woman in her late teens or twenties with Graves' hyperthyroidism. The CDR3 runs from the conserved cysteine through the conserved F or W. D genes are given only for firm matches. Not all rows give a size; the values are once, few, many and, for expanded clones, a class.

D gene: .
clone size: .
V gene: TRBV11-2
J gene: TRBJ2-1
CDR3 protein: CASSLLMGTLLRNEQFF
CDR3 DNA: TGTGCCAGCAGCCTACTAATGGGGACCCTCTTAAGGAATGAGCAGTTCTTC

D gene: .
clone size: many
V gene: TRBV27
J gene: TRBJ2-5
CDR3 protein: CASKSPGRTTETQYF
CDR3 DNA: TGTGCCAGTAAAAGCCCGGGACGGACGACAGAGACCCAGTACTTC

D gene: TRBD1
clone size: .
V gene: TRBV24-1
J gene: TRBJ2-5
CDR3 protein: CATSDQGQLETQYF
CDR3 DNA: TGTGCCACCAGTGACCAGGGACAGCTCGAGACCCAGTACTTC

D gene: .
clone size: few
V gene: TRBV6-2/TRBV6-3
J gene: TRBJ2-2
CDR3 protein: CASSSGAGGHRELFF
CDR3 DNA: TGTGCCAGCAGTTCCGGGGCCGGGGGTCACAGGGAGCTGTTTTTT

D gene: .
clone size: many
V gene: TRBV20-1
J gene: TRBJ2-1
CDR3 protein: CSARGPLYSSYNEQFF
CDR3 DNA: TGCAGTGCTAGGGGTCCGTTATATAGCTCCTACAATGAGCAGTTCTTC

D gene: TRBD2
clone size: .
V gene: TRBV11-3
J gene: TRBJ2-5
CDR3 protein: CASSLGTGGPTQYF
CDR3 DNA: TGTGCCAGCAGCTTAGGGACGGGAGGTCCGACCCAGTACTTC

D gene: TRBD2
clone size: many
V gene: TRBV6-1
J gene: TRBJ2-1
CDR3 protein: CASSYHSGRAYNEQFF
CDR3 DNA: TGTGCCAGCAGTTACCATAGCGGGAGGGCCTACAATGAGCAGTTCTTC

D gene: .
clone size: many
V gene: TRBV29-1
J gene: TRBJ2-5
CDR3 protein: CSALLETQYF
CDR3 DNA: TGCAGCGCCCTCCTGGAGACCCAGTACTTC

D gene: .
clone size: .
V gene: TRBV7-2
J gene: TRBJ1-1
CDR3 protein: CASSAYRVMSTEAFF
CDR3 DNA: TGTGCCAGCAGCGCCTACAGGGTAATGAGCACTGAAGCTTTCTTT

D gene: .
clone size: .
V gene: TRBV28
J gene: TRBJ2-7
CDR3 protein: CASSAPRRGAYEQYF
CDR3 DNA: TGTGCCAGCAGTGCGCCCCGGCGTGGAGCCTACGAGCAGTACTTC

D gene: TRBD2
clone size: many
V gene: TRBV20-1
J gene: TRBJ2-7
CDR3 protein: CSAPSGFAYEQYF
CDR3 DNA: TGCAGTGCTCCTAGCGGTTTCGCCTACGAGCAGTACTTC

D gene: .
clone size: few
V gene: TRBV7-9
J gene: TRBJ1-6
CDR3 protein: CASSPGQMGAYNSPLHF
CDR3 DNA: TGTGCCAGCAGCCCAGGACAGATGGGGGCCTATAATTCACCCCTCCACTTT

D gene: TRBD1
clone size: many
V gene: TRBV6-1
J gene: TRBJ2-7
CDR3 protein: CASRPTGGVSYEQYF
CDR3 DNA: TGTGCCAGCAGGCCAACAGGGGGAGTGTCCTACGAGCAGTACTTC

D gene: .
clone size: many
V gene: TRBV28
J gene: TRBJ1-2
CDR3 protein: CASSPNYGYTF
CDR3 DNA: TGTGCCAGCAGCCCGAACTATGGCTACACCTTC

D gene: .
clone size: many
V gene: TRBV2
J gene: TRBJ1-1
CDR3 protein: CATQSDTEAFF
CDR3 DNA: TGTGCCACGCAGTCGGACACTGAAGCTTTCTTT

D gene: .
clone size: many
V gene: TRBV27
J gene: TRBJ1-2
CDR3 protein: CASSLFPGTNYGYTF
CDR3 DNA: TGTGCCAGCAGTTTATTCCCAGGGACTAACTATGGCTACACCTTC

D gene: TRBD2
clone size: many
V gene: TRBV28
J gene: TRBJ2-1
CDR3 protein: CASSSSAGPYNEQFF
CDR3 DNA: TGTGCCAGCAGCTCGTCAGCGGGGCCGTACAATGAGCAGTTCTTC

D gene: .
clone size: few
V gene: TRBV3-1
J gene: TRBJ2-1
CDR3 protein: CASSRFRGNTWPDEQFF
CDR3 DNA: TGTGCCAGCAGCCGCTTTAGGGGAAACACTTGGCCAGATGAGCAGTTCTTC

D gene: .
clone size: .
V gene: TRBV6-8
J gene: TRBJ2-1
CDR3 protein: CVSRNVTDYNEQFF
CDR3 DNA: TGTGTCAGCCGTAACGTGACGGACTACAATGAGCAGTTCTTC

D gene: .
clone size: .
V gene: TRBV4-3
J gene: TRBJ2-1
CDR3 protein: CASSQENGGTHSYNEQFF
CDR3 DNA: TGCGCCAGCAGCCAAGAAAACGGCGGGACCCACTCCTACAATGAGCAGTTCTTC

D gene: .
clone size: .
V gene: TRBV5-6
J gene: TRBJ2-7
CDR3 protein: CASSFGLKSDEQYF
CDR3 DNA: TGTGCCAGCAGCTTCGGGCTAAAGTCGGACGAGCAGTACTTC

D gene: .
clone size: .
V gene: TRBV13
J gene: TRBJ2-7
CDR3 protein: CASSLFGVEQYF
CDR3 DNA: TGTGCCAGCAGCTTATTTGGGGTCGAGCAGTACTTC

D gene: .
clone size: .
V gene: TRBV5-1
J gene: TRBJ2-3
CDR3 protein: CASSLVIWTDTQYF
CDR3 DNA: TGCGCCAGCAGCTTGGTGATTTGGACAGATACGCAGTATTTT

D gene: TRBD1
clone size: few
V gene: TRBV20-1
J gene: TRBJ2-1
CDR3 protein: CSAREHPDRGGDEQFF
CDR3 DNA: TGCAGTGCTAGAGAGCACCCGGACAGGGGGGGGGATGAGCAGTTCTTC

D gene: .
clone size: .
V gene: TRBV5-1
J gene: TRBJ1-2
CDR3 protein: CASRETEYGYTF
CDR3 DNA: TGCGCCAGCAGAGAGACAGAGTATGGCTACACCTTC

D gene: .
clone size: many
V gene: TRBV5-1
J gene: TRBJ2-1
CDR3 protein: CASSLVRENEQFF
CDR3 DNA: TGCGCCAGCAGCTTGGTTAGGGAAAATGAGCAGTTCTTC

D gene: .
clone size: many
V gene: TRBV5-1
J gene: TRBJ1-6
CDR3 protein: CASSGGPHFDNSPLHF
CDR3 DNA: TGCGCCAGCAGCGGGGGACCTCACTTCGATAATTCACCCCTCCACTTT

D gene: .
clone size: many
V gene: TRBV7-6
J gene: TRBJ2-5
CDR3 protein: CASSSGRYQETQYF
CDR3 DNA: TGTGCCAGTTCGAGCGGAAGGTACCAAGAGACCCAGTACTTC

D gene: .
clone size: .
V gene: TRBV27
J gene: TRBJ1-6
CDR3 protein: CASSPWDPNSPLHF
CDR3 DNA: TGTGCCAGCAGTCCTTGGGACCCTAATTCACCCCTCCACTTT

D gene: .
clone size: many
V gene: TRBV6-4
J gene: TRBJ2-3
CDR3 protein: CASSDETSTDTQYF
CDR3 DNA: TGTGCCAGCAGTGACGAGACTAGCACAGATACGCAGTATTTT

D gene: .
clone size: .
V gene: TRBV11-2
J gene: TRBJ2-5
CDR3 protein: CASSFGVRGTETQYF
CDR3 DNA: TGTGCCAGCAGCTTTGGAGTGCGGGGAACAGAGACCCAGTACTTC

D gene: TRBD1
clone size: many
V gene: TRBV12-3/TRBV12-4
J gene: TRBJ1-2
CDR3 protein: CASSLASQGAYGYTF
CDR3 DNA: TGTGCCAGCAGTTTAGCGTCGCAGGGGGCGTATGGCTACACCTTC

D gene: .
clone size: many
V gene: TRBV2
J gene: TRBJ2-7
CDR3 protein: CASSRTKTYEQYF
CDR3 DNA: TGTGCCAGCAGTAGGACAAAGACCTACGAGCAGTACTTC

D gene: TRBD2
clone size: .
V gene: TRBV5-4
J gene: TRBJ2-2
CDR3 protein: CASSRGLAGGGATGELFF
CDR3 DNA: TGTGCCAGCAGCCGGGGACTAGCGGGAGGTGGTGCGACCGGGGAGCTGTTTTTT

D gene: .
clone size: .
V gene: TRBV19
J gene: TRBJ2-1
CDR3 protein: CASSSPDSSYNEQFF
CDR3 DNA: TGTGCCAGTAGTTCCCCGGATAGCTCCTACAATGAGCAGTTCTTC

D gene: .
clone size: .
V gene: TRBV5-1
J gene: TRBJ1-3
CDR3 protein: CASSLGAGSGNTIYF
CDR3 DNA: TGCGCCAGCAGCTTGGGGGCAGGCTCTGGAAACACCATATATTTT

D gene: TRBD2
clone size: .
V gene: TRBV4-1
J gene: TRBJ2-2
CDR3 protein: CASSQDRLAANTGELFF
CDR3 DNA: TGCGCCAGCAGCCAAGATCGACTAGCGGCAAACACCGGGGAGCTGTTTTTT

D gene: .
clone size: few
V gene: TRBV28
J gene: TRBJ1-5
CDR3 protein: CASRKKGGMGNQPQHF
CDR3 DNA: TGTGCCAGCCGAAAAAAGGGGGGGATGGGCAATCAGCCCCAGCATTTT

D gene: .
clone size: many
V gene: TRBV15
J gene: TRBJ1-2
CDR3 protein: CATSRPGERGYTF
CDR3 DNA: TGTGCCACCAGCAGACCAGGGGAAAGGGGCTACACCTTC

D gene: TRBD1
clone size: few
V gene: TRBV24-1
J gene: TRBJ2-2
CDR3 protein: CATSGKSRQGNTGELFF
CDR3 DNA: TGTGCCACCAGCGGAAAAAGCCGACAGGGGAATACCGGGGAGCTGTTTTTT

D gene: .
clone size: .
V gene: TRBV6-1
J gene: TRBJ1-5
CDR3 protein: CASRQALGEPRHF
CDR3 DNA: TGTGCCAGCAGACAGGCCCTCGGAGAGCCCCGGCATTTT

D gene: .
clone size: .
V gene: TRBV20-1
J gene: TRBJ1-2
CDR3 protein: CSARDTVNAYGYTF
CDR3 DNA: TGCAGTGCTAGAGATACGGTCAACGCCTATGGCTACACCTTC

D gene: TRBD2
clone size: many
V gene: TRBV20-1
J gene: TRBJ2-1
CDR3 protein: CSAETSGSPYNEQFF
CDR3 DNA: TGCAGTGCTGAGACTAGCGGGAGCCCCTACAATGAGCAGTTCTTC

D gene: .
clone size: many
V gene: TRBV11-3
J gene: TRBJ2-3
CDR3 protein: CASSFQDWAGTDTQYF
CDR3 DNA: TGTGCCAGCAGCTTCCAAGACTGGGCTGGCACAGATACGCAGTATTTT

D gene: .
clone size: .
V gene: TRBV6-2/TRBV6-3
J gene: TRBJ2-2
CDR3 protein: CASSFEGVSYTGELFF
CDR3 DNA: TGTGCCAGCAGTTTCGAAGGGGTTTCTTACACCGGGGAGCTGTTTTTT